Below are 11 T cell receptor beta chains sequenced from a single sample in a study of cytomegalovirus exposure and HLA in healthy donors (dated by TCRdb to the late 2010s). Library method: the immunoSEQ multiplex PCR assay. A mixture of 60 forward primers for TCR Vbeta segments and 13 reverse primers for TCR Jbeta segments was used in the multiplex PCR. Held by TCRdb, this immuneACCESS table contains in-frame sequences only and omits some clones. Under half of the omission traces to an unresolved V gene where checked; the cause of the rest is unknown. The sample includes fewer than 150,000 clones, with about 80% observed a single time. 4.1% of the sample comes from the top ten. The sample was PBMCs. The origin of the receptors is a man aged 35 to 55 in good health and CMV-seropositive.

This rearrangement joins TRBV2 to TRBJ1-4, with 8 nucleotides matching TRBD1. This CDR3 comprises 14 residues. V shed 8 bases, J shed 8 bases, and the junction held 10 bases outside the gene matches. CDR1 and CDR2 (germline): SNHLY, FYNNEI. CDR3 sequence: CASADRALGEKLFF. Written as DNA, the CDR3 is TGTGCCAGCGCGGACAGGGCCCTGGGCGAAAAACTGTTTTTT.

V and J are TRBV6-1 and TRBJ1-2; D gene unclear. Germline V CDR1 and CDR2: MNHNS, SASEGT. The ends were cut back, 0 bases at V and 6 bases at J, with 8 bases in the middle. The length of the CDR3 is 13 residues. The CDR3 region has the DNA TGTGCCAGCAGTGAAGCGCTACAGCATGGCTACACCTTC. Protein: CASSEALQHGYTF.

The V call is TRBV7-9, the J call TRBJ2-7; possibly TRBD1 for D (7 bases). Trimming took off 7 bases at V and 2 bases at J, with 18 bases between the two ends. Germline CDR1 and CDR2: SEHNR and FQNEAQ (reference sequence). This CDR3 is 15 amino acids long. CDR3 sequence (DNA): TGTGCCAGCACCAAAATTTCAGGGGGGACCTACGAGCAGTACTTC. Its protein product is CASTKISGGTYEQYF.

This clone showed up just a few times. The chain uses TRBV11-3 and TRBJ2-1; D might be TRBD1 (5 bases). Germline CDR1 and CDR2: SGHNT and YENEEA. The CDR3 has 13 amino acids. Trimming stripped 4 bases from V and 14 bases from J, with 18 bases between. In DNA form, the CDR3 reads TGTGCCAGCAGCTCGAAACAGGTCCTTCGGGAGTTCTTC. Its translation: CASSSKQVLREFF.

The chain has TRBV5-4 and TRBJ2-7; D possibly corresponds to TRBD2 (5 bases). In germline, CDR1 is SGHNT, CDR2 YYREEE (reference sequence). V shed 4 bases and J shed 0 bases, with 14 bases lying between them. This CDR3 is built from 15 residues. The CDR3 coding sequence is TGTGCCAGCAGCCGCGCCCTGGGGAGCTCCTACGAGCAGTACTTC. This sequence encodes CASSRALGSSYEQYF. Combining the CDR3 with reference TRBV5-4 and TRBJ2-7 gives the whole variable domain ETGVTQSPTHLIKTRGQQVTLRCSSQSGHNTVSWYQQALGQGPQFIFQYYREEENGRGNFPPRFSGLQFPNYSSELNVNALELDDSALYLCASSRALGSSYEQYFGPGTRLTVT.

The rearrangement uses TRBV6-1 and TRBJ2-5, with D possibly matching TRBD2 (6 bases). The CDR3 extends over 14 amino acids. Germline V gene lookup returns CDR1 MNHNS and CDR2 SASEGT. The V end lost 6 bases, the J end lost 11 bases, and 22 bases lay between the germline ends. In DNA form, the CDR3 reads TGTGCCAGCAGCCCCGGGACTCCAGGACGGGAGCAGTACTTC. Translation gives CASSPGTPGREQYF.

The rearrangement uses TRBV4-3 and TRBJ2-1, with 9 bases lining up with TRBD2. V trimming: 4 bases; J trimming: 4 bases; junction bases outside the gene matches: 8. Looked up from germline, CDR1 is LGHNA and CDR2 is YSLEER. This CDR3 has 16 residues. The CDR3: CASSPTLAGRYNEQFF. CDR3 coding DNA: TGCGCCAGCAGCCCGACCCTAGCGGGGAGGTACAATGAGCAGTTCTTC.

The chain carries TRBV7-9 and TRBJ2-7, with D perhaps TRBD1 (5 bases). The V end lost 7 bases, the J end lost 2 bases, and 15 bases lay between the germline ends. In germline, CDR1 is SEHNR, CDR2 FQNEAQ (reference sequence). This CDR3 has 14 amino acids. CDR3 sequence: CASTAPDNAYEQYF. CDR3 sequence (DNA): TGTGCCAGCACCGCCCCGGACAACGCCTACGAGCAGTACTTC. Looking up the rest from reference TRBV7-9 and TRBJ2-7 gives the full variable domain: DTGVSQNPRHKITKRGQNVTFRCDPISEHNRLYWYRQTLGQGPEFLTYFQNEAQLEKSRLLSDRFSAERPKGSFSTLEIQRTEQGDSAMYLCASTAPDNAYEQYFGPGTRLTVT.

The CDR3 here is CASSLSGGSYNEQFF. For the CDR3, the DNA is TGCGCCAGCAGCCTAAGCGGGGGGTCCTACAATGAGCAGTTCTTC. This rearrangement joins TRBV4-3 to TRBJ2-1, with 9 nucleotides matching TRBD2. The CDR3 contains 15 residues. Germline V gene sequence: CDR1 LGHNA, CDR2 YSLEER. V shed 4 bases, J shed 1 base, and the junction held 2 bases outside the gene matches.

DNA of the CDR3: TGCGCCAGCAGCCAAGATAGGGGGCTTGTCTCACCCCTCCACTTT. Amino acids: CASSQDRGLVSPLHF. The gene calls are TRBV4-1 and TRBJ1-6, with 7 bases fitting TRBD1. The V gene end was trimmed by 0 bases and the J gene end by 10 bases; junction bases not matched to a gene: 6. Germline V gene lookup returns CDR1 MGHRA and CDR2 YSYEKL. The CDR3 has 15 amino acids.

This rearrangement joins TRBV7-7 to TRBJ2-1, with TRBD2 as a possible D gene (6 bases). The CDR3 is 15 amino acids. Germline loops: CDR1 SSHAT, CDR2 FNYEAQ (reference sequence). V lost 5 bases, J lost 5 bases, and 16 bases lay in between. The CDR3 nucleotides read TGTGCCAGCAGCCCGACCTTCCGACTAGACAATGAGCAGTTCTTC. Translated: CASSPTFRLDNEQFF.